This T cell receptor (beta chain) was obtained from a study of blood T cell repertoires in COVID-19. Across the study: Samples came from the United States, Italy and Spain, spanning acute and convalescent COVID-19. T cells, B-cell-depleted T cells, or PBMCs supplied cDNA or gDNA.

Authors' analysis steps: By means of reference gene primer amplification, nucleated cell counts were estimated. Clones were sequenced by immunoSEQ multiplex PCR, and TCRdb holds only the in-frame ones, with some missing. V and J calls and clone size come straight from that table; D and trimming were deduced from the DNA. The data contain hundreds of thousands of clones, less than 90% of them singletons. The CDR3 covers 12 residues. V gave up 3 bases and J gave up 6 bases, with 11 bases separating them. Germline CDR1 SQVTM, CDR2 ANQGSEA. The clonotype was recovered from a man aged 40-49 years with acute or convalescent COVID-19. The V and J genes are TRBV29-1 and TRBJ2-5, with D perhaps matching TRBD2 (6 bases). Sequencing was performed on peripheral blood. In DNA form, the CDR3 reads TGCAGCGTTGAGGCGGAGGGGCAGACCCAGTACTTC. Its protein is CSVEAEGQTQYF.